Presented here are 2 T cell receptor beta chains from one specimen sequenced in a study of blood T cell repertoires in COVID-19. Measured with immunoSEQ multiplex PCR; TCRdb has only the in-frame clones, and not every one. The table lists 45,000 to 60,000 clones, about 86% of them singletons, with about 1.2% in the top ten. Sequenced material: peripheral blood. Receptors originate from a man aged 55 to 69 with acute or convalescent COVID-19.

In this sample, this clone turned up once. The CDR3 nucleotides are TGTGCCAGCAGCTTATCGGCTAGCGGTGCCCAGACCCAGTACTTC. Protein product: CASSLSASGAQTQYF. The chain recombines TRBV7-2 with TRBJ2-5; TRBD2 agrees at 7 bases. CDR3 length: 15 residues. CDR1 and CDR2 (germline): SGHTA, FQGNSA. V was pared by 2 bases and J by 6 bases, with 9 bases of the junction left unmatched.

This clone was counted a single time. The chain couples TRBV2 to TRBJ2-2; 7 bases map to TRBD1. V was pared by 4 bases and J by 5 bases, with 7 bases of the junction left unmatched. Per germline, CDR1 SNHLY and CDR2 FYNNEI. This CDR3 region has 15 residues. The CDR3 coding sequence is TGTGCCAGCAGTGGTGCGGTCAGGGGGACCGGGGAGCTGTTTTTT. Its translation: CASSGAVRGTGELFF.